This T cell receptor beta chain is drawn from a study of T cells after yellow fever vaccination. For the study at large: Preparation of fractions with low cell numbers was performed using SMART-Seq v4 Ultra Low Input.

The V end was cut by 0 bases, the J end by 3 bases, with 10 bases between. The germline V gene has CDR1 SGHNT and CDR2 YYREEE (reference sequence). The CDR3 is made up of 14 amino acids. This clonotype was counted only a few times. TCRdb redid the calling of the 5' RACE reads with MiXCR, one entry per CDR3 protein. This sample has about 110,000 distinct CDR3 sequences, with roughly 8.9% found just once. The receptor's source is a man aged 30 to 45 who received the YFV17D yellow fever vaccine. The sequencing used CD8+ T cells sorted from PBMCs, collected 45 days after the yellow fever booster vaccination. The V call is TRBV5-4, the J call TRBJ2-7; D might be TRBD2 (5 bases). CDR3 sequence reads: CASSLGRASYEQYF. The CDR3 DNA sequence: TGTGCCAGCAGCTTGGGGCGGGCCAGCTACGAGCAGTACTTC. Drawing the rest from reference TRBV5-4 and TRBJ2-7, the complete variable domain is ETGVTQSPTHLIKTRGQQVTLRCSSQSGHNTVSWYQQALGQGPQFIFQYYREEENGRGNFPPRFSGLQFPNYSSELNVNALELDDSALYLCASSLGRASYEQYFGPGTRLTVT.